Reported below is one TCR beta chain. Its specificity is unknown. The CDR3 spans 13 residues. J gave up 4 bases and V 7 bases, and 3 bases lay outside the gene matches. Germline values: CDR1 MNHNY, CDR2 SVGAGI (reference sequence). This entry is derived from a study of T cell responses to AZD1222 COVID-19 vaccine. Study observations and caveats: Spike was spanned by vaccine-associated CD4 TCRs, with dominance at 160-218 and 743-854. White British ancestry dominated among donors, who included more females, and clonal diversity was possibly underestimated.

Assay used: immunoSEQ multiplex PCR; TCRdb lists only in-frame clones, some missing. The sample includes some 170,000 clones, about nine tenths of them seen just once. The sequenced sample was peripheral blood, obtained 28 days after the second AZD1222 dose. The sequence was obtained from an adult who received the AZD1222 COVID-19 vaccine. This chain joins TRBV6-6 and TRBJ1-1; 10 nucleotides match TRBD1. CDR3 in amino acids: CASIWTGGTEAFF. Written as DNA, the CDR3 is TGTGCCAGCATTTGGACAGGGGGCACTGAAGCTTTCTTT.